This TCR beta chain was found in a study of regulatory T cells in long-lasting Graves disease. This clonotype was seen at least ten times. Antigen: not known. According to the study, TCR beta libraries were built with iRepertoire HTBI primers and CDR3-region Arm-PCR. TCRdb itself ran the multiplex PCR reads through MiXCR, one entry per CDR3 protein. Among 380,000 or so distinct CDR3 sequences listed, around 16% were seen once. This sample's time point: newly diagnosed GD, antithyroid drugs for less than 3 months. TCR sequences were obtained from RNA taken from PBMCs. Patients were enrolled at an endocrinology department in Xi'an, China. Study results and limitations: The study found TRBV28, TRBJ1-2 and TRBJ2-5 favored in persistent disease. For persistent Graves' patients, TCR diversity was lower than for newly diagnosed ones.

CDR3 length: 15 amino acids. Germline V CDR1 and CDR2: DFQATT, SNEGSKA (reference sequence). These records were also assigned to another study, of T cells in Graves' hyperthyroidism and ophthalmopathy.

The gene calls are TRBV20-1 and TRBJ1-6; 7 nucleotides line up with TRBD1. This TCR was recovered from a woman aged 18-29 years with Graves disease. This material consisted of peripheral blood mononuclear cells (PBMCs), taken at new diagnosis, from a patient treated with antithyroid drugs. The CDR3 reads CSAYKSQGNHSPLHF. In DNA, the CDR3 is TGCAGCGCCTACAAATCACAGGGGAATCATTCACCCCTCCACTTT.